One T cell receptor (beta chain) is described in this entry. TCRdb's table, derived via immunoSEQ multiplex PCR, lists solely in-frame clones and lacks some. The sample includes around 150,000 clones, over 75% of them seen just once. This specimen belongs to a study of T cell responses to AZD1222 COVID-19 vaccine. After removal of 4 bases from V and 4 bases from J, the junction contained 6 bases not matched to a gene. The V gene's germline CDR1 is LNHDA and CDR2 SQIVND (reference sequence). CDR3 length equals 14 residues. The chain uses TRBV19 and TRBJ1-2; 7 nucleotides agree with TRBD1. Sequenced material: peripheral blood, taken 28 days after the second dose of the MenACWY control vaccine. This clonotype was sampled from an adult who received the MenACWY meningococcal vaccine as a control. CDR3 in DNA: TGTGCCAGTAGTACCGAAACAGGGGCCTATGGCTACACCTTC. Protein: CASSTETGAYGYTF.